This TCR beta chain appears in the sequencing data of a study of cytomegalovirus exposure and HLA in healthy donors. Study results and limitations: Rare sequences made up most TCRs, while some public TCRs were found in many donors. A later analysis reportedly identified an Asian-associated ancestry cluster as carrying fewer N-insertions than the approximately 670-donor mean. Roughly uniform depth of sequencing across donors was assumed in presence/absence analyses.

Vbeta (60) and Jbeta (13) primers were used in the PCR. Sequenced by immunoSEQ multiplex PCR; TCRdb stores in-frame clones only, minus some. The repertoire has approximately 110,000 clones, approximately 84% of them found once; the top ten carry 0.24%. There are a few counts of this clone. Its antigen is not identified. In germline, CDR1 is KGHSH, CDR2 LQKENI. The CDR3 totals 13 residues. Deletions cut 6 bases from V and 4 bases from J, with 12 bases between. This receptor was identified in a man aged 45-65 years in good health and CMV-seronegative. Sequenced: PBMCs. The rearrangement joins TRBV18 to TRBJ2-5; possible D gene TRBD2, 6 bases. CDR3 nucleotides: TGTGCCAGCTCCCGACTAGTGGTAGAGACCCAGTACTTC. Its translation is CASSRLVVETQYF.